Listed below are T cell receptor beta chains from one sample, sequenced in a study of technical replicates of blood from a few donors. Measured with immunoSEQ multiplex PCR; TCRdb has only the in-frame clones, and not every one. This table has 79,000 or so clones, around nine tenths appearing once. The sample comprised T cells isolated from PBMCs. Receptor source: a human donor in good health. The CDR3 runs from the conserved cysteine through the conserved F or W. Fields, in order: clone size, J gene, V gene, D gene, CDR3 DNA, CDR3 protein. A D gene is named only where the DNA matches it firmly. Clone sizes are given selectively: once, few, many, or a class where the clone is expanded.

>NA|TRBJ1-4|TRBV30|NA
TGTGCCCGGGGAGCCCCCGGATTTGAAAAACTGTTTTTT
CARGAPGFEKLFF
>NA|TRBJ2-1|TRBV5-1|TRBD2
TGCGCCAGCAGCTTGGGCGGGACTAGCGGGACTGATGAGCAGTTCTTC
CASSLGGTSGTDEQFF
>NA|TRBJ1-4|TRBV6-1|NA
TGTGCCAGCAGTGAGACAGGTATAGGGGGAAAACTGTTTTTT
CASSETGIGGKLFF
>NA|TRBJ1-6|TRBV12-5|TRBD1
TGTGCTAGTGCCCGAGTCCCGGGACAGGGGGCTGGTTCACCCCTCCACTTT
CASARVPGQGAGSPLHF
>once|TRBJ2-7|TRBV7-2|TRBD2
TGTGCCAGCAGTGAGACGGGAGGTCGAAGCTCCTACGAGCAGTACTTC
CASSETGGRSSYEQYF
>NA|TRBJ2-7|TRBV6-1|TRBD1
TGTGCCAGCAGTACCGGGACAGCTAGCCCCTACGAGCAGTACTTC
CASSTGTASPYEQYF
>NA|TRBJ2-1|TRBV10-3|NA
TGTGCCATCAGTGAGTCTAGAGTGCAGTTCTTC
CAISESRVQFF
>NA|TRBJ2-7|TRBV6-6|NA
TGTGCCAGCAGCCATCTACCTTACAGGGAAAGATTCGAGCAGTACTTC
CASSHLPYRERFEQYF
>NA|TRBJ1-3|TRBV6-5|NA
TGTGCCAGCAGCCTGGGAGGTACTGGAAACACCATATATTTT
CASSLGGTGNTIYF
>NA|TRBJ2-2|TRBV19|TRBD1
TGTGCCAGTAGCGGGACAGCCTACACCGGGGAGCTGTTTTTT
CASSGTAYTGELFF
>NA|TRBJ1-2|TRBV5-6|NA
TGTGCCAGCAGCTTGGTAGAGGGCGCTTATGGCTACACCTTC
CASSLVEGAYGYTF
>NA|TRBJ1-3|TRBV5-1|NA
TGCGCCAGCAGCTTGGCCGGTCTACGGTCCTCTGGAAACACCATATATTTT
CASSLAGLRSSGNTIYF
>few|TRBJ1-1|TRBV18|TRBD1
TGTGCCAGCTCACCAGGACAGGGGTCCTACACTGAAGCTTTCTTT
CASSPGQGSYTEAFF
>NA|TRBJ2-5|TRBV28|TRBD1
TGTGCCAGCAGTTCCGACAGGGAGCGAGAGACCCAGTACTTC
CASSSDRERETQYF
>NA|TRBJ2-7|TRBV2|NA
TGTGCCAGCAGTGGAATAGGGGAAAGCTCGAAGTACTTC
CASSGIGESSKYF
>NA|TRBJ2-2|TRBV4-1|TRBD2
TGCGCCAGCAGCCCTAGCGGGGGAGGGGGCACCGGGGAGCTGTTTTTT
CASSPSGGGGTGELFF
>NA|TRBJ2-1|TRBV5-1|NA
TGCGCCAGCGCGGGACAGTCCTACAATGAGCAGTTCTTC
CASAGQSYNEQFF
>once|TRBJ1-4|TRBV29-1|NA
TGCAGCGTGGTCGGGGGGGCCGGGAGCGAAGAAAAACTGTTTTTT
CSVVGGAGSEEKLFF
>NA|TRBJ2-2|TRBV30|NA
TGTGCCTGGGTTTGGGAGACGGGGAACACCGGGGAGCTGTTTTTT
CAWVWETGNTGELFF
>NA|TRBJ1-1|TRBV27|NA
TGTGCCAGCAGTTTAAGTCAGAACATTGAAGCTTTCTTT
CASSLSQNIEAFF
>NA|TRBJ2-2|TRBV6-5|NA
TGTGCCAGCAGTTACGGAGACAGAGGCACCGGGGAGCTGTTTTTT
CASSYGDRGTGELFF
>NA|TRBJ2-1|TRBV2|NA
TGTGCCAGCAGTTCACACCGAAATGAGCAGTTCTTC
CASSSHRNEQFF
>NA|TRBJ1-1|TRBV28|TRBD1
TGTGCCAGCGGCAGGGGGCCAGCTTTCTTT
CASGRGPAFF
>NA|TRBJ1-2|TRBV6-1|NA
TGTGCCAGCAGTGAAGGTGCAGGCTATGGCTACACCTTC
CASSEGAGYGYTF